The source of this TCR beta chain is a study of blood T cells in healthy people across ages. Notes on the study in general: Long-lived donors had more naive CD4+ cells and higher diversity than aged donors. PBMCs were not sorted, which prevented a conclusive comparison of naive versus antigen-experienced cells.

CDR1 DFQATT and CDR2 SNEGSKA come from the germline V gene (reference sequence). The CDR3 covers 14 residues. Trimming cost V 1 base and J 13 bases, with 20 bases left between them. Sample-barcoded 5' priming and a J-beta primer mix drove a second PCR of roughly 6 to 12 cycles. A tag from a template-switch adaptor with 12 random nucleotides marked each cDNA molecule. In TCRdb, the 5' RACE reads were re-called with MiXCR into one record per CDR3 protein. This table holds about 800,000 distinct CDR3 sequences, about half found once. Worth noting for this clonotype: Its cognate antigen is unknown.

This TCR derives from a man older than 75 in good health. The specimen sequenced was blood. V and J are TRBV20-1 and TRBJ2-4; weak D call: TRBD1 (5 bases). CDR3: CSARGSVDTKEQYF. DNA of the CDR3: TGCAGTGCTAGAGGGAGTGTGGACACCAAGGAGCAGTACTTC.